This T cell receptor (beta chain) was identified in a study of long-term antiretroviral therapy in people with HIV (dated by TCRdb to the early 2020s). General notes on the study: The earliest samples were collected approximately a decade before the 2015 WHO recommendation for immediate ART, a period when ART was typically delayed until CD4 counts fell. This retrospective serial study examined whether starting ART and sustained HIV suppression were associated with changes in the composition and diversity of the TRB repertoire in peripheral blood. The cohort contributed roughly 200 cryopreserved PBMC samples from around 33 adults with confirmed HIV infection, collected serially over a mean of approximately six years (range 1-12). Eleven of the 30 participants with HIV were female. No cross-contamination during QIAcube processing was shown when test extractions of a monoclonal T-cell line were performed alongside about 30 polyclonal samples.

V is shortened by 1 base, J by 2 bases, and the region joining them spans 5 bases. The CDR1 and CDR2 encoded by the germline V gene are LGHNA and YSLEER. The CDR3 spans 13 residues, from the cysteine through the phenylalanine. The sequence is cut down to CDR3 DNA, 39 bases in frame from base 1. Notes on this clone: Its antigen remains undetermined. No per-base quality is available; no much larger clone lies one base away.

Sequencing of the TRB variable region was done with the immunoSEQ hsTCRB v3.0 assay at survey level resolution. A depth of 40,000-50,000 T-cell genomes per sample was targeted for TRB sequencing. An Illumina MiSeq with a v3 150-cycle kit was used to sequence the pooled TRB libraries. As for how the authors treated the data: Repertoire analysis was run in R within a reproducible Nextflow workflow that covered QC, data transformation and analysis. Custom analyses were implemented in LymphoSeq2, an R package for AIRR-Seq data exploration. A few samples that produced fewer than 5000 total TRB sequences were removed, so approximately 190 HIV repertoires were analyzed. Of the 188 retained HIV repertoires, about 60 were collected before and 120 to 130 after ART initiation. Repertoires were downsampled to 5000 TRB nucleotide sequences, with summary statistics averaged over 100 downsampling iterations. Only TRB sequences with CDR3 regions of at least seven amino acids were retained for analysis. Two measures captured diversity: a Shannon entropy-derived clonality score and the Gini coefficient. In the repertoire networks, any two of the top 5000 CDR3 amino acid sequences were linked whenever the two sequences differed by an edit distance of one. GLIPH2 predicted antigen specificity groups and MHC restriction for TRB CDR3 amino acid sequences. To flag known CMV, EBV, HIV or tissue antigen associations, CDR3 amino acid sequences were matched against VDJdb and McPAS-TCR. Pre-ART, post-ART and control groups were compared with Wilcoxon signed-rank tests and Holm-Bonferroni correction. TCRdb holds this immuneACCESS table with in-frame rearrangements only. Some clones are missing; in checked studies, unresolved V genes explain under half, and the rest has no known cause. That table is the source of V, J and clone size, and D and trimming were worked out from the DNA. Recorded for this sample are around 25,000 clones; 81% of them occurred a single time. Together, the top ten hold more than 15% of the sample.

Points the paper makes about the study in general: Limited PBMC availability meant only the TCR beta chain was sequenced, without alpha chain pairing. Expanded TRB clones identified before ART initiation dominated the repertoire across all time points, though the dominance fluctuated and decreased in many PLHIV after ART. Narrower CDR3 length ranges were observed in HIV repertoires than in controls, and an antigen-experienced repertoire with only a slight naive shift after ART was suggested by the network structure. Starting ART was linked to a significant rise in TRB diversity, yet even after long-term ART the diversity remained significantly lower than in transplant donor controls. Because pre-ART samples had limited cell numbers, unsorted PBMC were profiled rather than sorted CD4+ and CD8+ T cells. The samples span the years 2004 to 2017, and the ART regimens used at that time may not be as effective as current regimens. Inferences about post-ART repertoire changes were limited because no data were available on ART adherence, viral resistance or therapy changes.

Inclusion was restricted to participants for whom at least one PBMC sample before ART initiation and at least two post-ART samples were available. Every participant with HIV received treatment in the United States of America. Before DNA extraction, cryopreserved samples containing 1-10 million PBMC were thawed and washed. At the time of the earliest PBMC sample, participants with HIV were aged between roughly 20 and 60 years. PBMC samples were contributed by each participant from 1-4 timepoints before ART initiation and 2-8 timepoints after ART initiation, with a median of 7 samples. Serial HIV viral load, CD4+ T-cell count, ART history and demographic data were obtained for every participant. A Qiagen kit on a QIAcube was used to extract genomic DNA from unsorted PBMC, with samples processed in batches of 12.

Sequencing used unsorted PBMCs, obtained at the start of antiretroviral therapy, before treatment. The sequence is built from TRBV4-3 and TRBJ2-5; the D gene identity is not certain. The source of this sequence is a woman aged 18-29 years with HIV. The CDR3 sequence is CASSQVRQETQYF. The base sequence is TGCGCCAGCAGCCAAGTCAGACAAGAGACCCAGTACTTC.